The rows below give T cell receptor beta chains drawn from one sample of a study of Ad26.COV2.S vaccination and SARS-CoV-2 variants. TCRdb's table, derived via immunoSEQ multiplex PCR, lists solely in-frame clones and lacks some. Among some 640,000 clones listed, roughly nine tenths were seen once. The sequencing here drew on peripheral blood, taken in a trial of Ad26.COV2.S vaccine versus placebo. The source is a person aged 18 to 65 who received the Ad26.COV2.S COVID-19 vaccine or a placebo. The CDR3 runs from the conserved cysteine through the conserved F or W. Each record gives: D gene, J gene, clone size, V gene, CDR3 protein, CDR3 DNA. The D gene is left open where the match is weak. Size is stated for part of the rows, as once, few or many counts, or as a class when the clone is expanded.

d_gene: -; j_gene: TRBJ1-1; abundance: -; v_gene: TRBV12-5; CDR3aa: CASAKSLNTEAFF; CDR3nt: TGTGCTAGTGCCAAATCACTGAACACTGAAGCTTTCTTT
d_gene: -; j_gene: TRBJ1-2; abundance: -; v_gene: TRBV7-9; CDR3aa: CASSFVGLYGYTF; CDR3nt: TGTGCCAGCAGCTTCGTGGGTCTCTATGGCTACACCTTC
d_gene: -; j_gene: TRBJ2-1; abundance: -; v_gene: TRBV7-9; CDR3aa: CASSLPGAGVNEQFF; CDR3nt: TGTGCCAGCAGCTTACCGGGGGCGGGAGTGAATGAGCAGTTCTTC
d_gene: TRBD2; j_gene: TRBJ2-1; abundance: once; v_gene: TRBV2; CDR3aa: CAGPSGRTYNEQFF; CDR3nt: TGTGCCGGTCCTAGCGGGAGAACCTACAATGAGCAGTTCTTC
d_gene: -; j_gene: TRBJ1-1; abundance: -; v_gene: TRBV20-1; CDR3aa: CSARVTEAFF; CDR3nt: TGCAGTGCTAGGGTCACTGAAGCTTTCTTT
d_gene: -; j_gene: TRBJ2-7; abundance: -; v_gene: TRBV7-6; CDR3aa: CASSLGSGYNEQYF; CDR3nt: TGTGCCAGCAGCTTAGGGTCAGGGTACAACGAGCAGTACTTC
d_gene: TRBD2; j_gene: TRBJ2-7; abundance: -; v_gene: TRBV18; CDR3aa: CASSRTSSYEQYF; CDR3nt: TGTGCCAGCTCACGGACTAGCAGCTACGAGCAGTACTTC
d_gene: -; j_gene: TRBJ2-5; abundance: -; v_gene: TRBV18; CDR3aa: CASSPGNSETQYF; CDR3nt: TGTGCCAGCTCACCAGGCAATTCGGAGACCCAGTACTTC
d_gene: -; j_gene: TRBJ1-2; abundance: -; v_gene: TRBV11-2; CDR3aa: CASSASTGGYGYTF; CDR3nt: TGTGCCAGCAGCGCGTCGACAGGAGGCTATGGCTACACCTTC
d_gene: TRBD2; j_gene: TRBJ2-3; abundance: once; v_gene: TRBV25-1; CDR3aa: CASSVSGGDTQYF; CDR3nt: TGTGCCAGCAGTGTGAGCGGGGGGGATACGCAGTATTTT
d_gene: TRBD2; j_gene: TRBJ2-7; abundance: -; v_gene: TRBV29-1; CDR3aa: CSVEEGASGYEQYF; CDR3nt: TGCAGCGTTGAAGAAGGTGCTAGCGGCTACGAGCAGTACTTC
d_gene: -; j_gene: TRBJ1-3; abundance: few; v_gene: TRBV3-1/TRBV3-2; CDR3aa: CASSQFVGNSGNTIYF; CDR3nt: TGTGCCAGCAGCCAATTCGTGGGGAACTCTGGAAACACCATATATTTT